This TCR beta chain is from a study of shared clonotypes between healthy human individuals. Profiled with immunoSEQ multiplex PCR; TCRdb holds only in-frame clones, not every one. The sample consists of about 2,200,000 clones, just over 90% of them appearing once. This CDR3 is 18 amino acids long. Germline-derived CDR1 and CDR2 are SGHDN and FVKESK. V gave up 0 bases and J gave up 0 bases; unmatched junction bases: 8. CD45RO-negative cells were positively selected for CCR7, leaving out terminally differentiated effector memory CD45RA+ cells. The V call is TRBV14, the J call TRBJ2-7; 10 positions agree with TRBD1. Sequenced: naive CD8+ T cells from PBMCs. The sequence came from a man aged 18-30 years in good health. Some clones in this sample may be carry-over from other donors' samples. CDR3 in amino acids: CASSQDRTGGWTSYEQYF. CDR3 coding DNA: TGTGCCAGCAGCCAAGATAGGACAGGGGGATGGACCTCCTACGAGCAGTACTTC.